The rows below give T cell receptor beta chains drawn from one sample of a study of spatial heterogeneity in lung cancer. TCRdb re-analysed the 5' RACE reads in MiXCR, keeping a single row per CDR3 protein. The sample includes roughly 28,000 distinct CDR3 sequences, just over 7% of them seen just once. Sequencing used lung tumor tissue, obtained at surgery. The receptors were gathered from a male donor with early-stage non-small cell lung cancer. Both conserved end residues are trimmed from each CDR3.

v_call	j_call	cdr3_aa
TRBV20-1	TRBJ1-6	SASITGQNNSPLH
TRBV5-1	TRBJ2-5	ASSSPGEETQY
TRBV6-2/TRBV6-3	TRBJ2-7	ASSYGGFEQY
TRBV27	TRBJ2-2	ASSLYAGGTGELF
TRBV4-1	TRBJ2-7	ASSQDWTGGTYEQY
TRBV12-3/TRBV12-4	TRBJ1-1	ASSPSMGTGYSNTEAF
TRBV11-2	TRBJ2-4	ASSLGAALAKNIQY
TRBV20-1	TRBJ2-1	SARDHRGTGNEQF
TRBV12-3/TRBV12-4	TRBJ1-2	ASSFNFYGYT
TRBV27	TRBJ1-6	ASSSRPNSPLH
TRBV27	TRBJ2-1	ASSWFYLYNEQF
TRBV7-2	TRBJ2-7	ASSSRGGYEQY
TRBV20-1	TRBJ2-3	SASPTSGGAPDTQY
TRBV20-1	TRBJ2-2	SASDRGGDTGELF
TRBV5-1	TRBJ2-7	ASRPGGISYEQY
TRBV19	TRBJ2-1	ASRGTGTSGRYNEQF
TRBV11-1	TRBJ2-2	ASSGKAGTLNTGELF
TRBV28	TRBJ2-7	ASSGGQFSYEQY
TRBV7-9	TRBJ2-6	ASSFLLTGFWANVLT
TRBV29-1	TRBJ2-5	SVYSTSGGGETQY
TRBV28	TRBJ2-5	ASSSPAGSYQETQY
TRBV29-1	TRBJ2-7	SATSGGAYEQY
TRBV12-3/TRBV12-4	TRBJ2-7	ASSSRDRGTYEQY
TRBV5-1	TRBJ1-1	ASSHPTGDEQGEAF
TRBV27	TRBJ2-1	ASSLSRLAGGSDEQF
TRBV5-1	TRBJ1-4	ASSLAPATNEKLF
TRBV10-3	TRBJ1-1	AIRSTGTLAF
TRBV6-2/TRBV6-3	TRBJ1-6	ASSYRDSGNSPLH
TRBV2	TRBJ1-5	ASSDRGGNQPQH
TRBV20-1	TRBJ2-1	GARTTNRGNHNEQF
TRBV10-3	TRBJ1-5	AISGSSNQPQH
TRBV20-1	TRBJ2-7	SAKQPFQYNEQY
TRBV7-2	TRBJ2-1	ASSLIWGSDEQF
TRBV20-1	TRBJ2-1	SATDRDNEQF
TRBV7-2	TRBJ2-3	ASSLRGPAADTQY
TRBV12-3/TRBV12-4	TRBJ2-7	ASSPSWAAVGTYEQY
TRBV20-1	TRBJ2-3	SARAGGKDTQY
TRBV6-6	TRBJ1-2	ASSLDRGYGYT
TRBV5-1	TRBJ2-1	ASSPRTSSNSYNEQF
TRBV6-1	TRBJ2-2	ASTRTATGELF
TRBV5-4	TRBJ2-3	ASSFPGGEDTQY
TRBV6-2/TRBV6-3	TRBJ2-1	ASRYRGNEQF
TRBV5-1	TRBJ1-1	ASSLSYVSTEAF
TRBV3-1	TRBJ2-3	ASSLGQRGGTDTQY
TRBV5-6	TRBJ2-1	ASSLVTLSSYNEQF
TRBV7-9	TRBJ2-1	ASSLMSGEDEQF
TRBV6-2/TRBV6-3	TRBJ2-3	ASRLQPQATQY
TRBV5-1	TRBJ2-5	ASSTGVGSPQETQY
TRBV10-3	TRBJ1-5	AISPDRVGNQPQH
TRBV19	TRBJ1-2	ASGQGAPGYGYT
TRBV10-3	TRBJ1-2	AITEGGNYGYT
TRBV7-2	TRBJ1-3	ASSYGTVTGNTIY
TRBV11-2	TRBJ2-3	ASSLLGVAGTDTQY
TRBV5-1	TRBJ2-5	ASSGAGLNQETQY